A selection of T cell receptor beta chains follows, all from one sample in a study of OX40 agonist ivuxolimab in advanced cancers. The table came from immunoSEQ multiplex PCR; TCRdb's copy has only in-frame clones and leaves some out. The sample contains around 30,000 clones, roughly 80% of which appear only once. Sequences were derived from CD4+ or CD8+ T cells sorted from blood, sampled in a trial of the OX40 agonist ivuxolimab. Source of these receptors: an adult with an advanced solid tumor such as melanoma, head and neck, liver or kidney cancer. The CDR3 runs from the conserved cysteine through the conserved F or W. The order of the fields is CDR3 length, D gene, clone size, V gene, J gene, CDR3 DNA, CDR3 protein. The D gene is left open where the match is weak. The size field is filled for only some rows; it gives once, few, many or a size class.

cdr3_length: 13; d_call: -; clone_size: -; v_call: TRBV19; j_call: TRBJ1-5; cdr3_nt: TGTGCCAGTAGTCCCCAGGGGCTTCAGCCCCAGCATTTT; cdr3_aa: CASSPQGLQPQHF
cdr3_length: 13; d_call: -; clone_size: -; v_call: TRBV6-5; j_call: TRBJ1-1; cdr3_nt: TGTGCCAGCAGTTACTCAGCAGGGGTGGAAGCTTTCTTT; cdr3_aa: CASSYSAGVEAFF
cdr3_length: 15; d_call: -; clone_size: -; v_call: TRBV19; j_call: TRBJ1-3; cdr3_nt: TGTGCCAGTAGTATGGGTCCGGCCTCTGGAAACACCATATATTTT; cdr3_aa: CASSMGPASGNTIYF
cdr3_length: 14; d_call: -; clone_size: -; v_call: TRBV7-2; j_call: TRBJ1-2; cdr3_nt: TGTGCCAGCAGCCCCCGAACGCCCGGTTCGGGCTACACCTTC; cdr3_aa: CASSPRTPGSGYTF
cdr3_length: 13; d_call: -; clone_size: -; v_call: TRBV15; j_call: TRBJ2-2; cdr3_nt: TGTGCCACCAGCAGAGATTGGACCGGGGAGCTGTTTTTT; cdr3_aa: CATSRDWTGELFF
cdr3_length: 14; d_call: -; clone_size: -; v_call: TRBV7-2; j_call: TRBJ2-3; cdr3_nt: TGTGCCAGCAGATTACGTGGCAGCACAGATACGCAGTATTTT; cdr3_aa: CASRLRGSTDTQYF
cdr3_length: 14; d_call: -; clone_size: -; v_call: TRBV7-2; j_call: TRBJ2-2; cdr3_nt: TGTGCCAGCAGCCCAGGAGGGTTCACCGGGGAGCTGTTTTTT; cdr3_aa: CASSPGGFTGELFF
cdr3_length: 14; d_call: TRBD1; clone_size: -; v_call: TRBV27; j_call: TRBJ1-4; cdr3_nt: TGTGCCAGCAGCTGGGACAGCCAGGGGAAGAAACTGTTTTTT; cdr3_aa: CASSWDSQGKKLFF
cdr3_length: 13; d_call: -; clone_size: -; v_call: TRBV6-5; j_call: TRBJ2-7; cdr3_nt: TGTGCCAGCAGTTACTCTGGGGGGCACGAGCAGTACTTC; cdr3_aa: CASSYSGGHEQYF
cdr3_length: 14; d_call: TRBD2; clone_size: once; v_call: TRBV6-5; j_call: TRBJ2-2; cdr3_nt: TGTGCCAGCAGTTCTACTAGCGTCATGGCGGAGCTGTTTTTT; cdr3_aa: CASSSTSVMAELFF
cdr3_length: 13; d_call: -; clone_size: -; v_call: TRBV6-1; j_call: TRBJ1-1; cdr3_nt: TGTGCCAGCAGTGACCCAGGGGCAGTTGAAGCTTTCTTT; cdr3_aa: CASSDPGAVEAFF
cdr3_length: 17; d_call: TRBD1; clone_size: -; v_call: TRBV9; j_call: TRBJ2-4; cdr3_nt: TGTGCCAGCAGCGTTAAGGGGGACAGCTTAGCCAAAAACATTCAGTACTTC; cdr3_aa: CASSVKGDSLAKNIQYF
cdr3_length: 14; d_call: -; clone_size: -; v_call: TRBV4-3; j_call: TRBJ2-1; cdr3_nt: TGCGCCAGCAGCCAAGGGTGGGTAGCGGATGAGCAGTTCTTC; cdr3_aa: CASSQGWVADEQFF
cdr3_length: 14; d_call: -; clone_size: few; v_call: TRBV7-6; j_call: TRBJ1-4; cdr3_nt: TGTGCCAGCAGCTCGCTAGAGGGGGTAGGAAAACTGTTTTTT; cdr3_aa: CASSSLEGVGKLFF
cdr3_length: 16; d_call: -; clone_size: -; v_call: TRBV9; j_call: TRBJ1-4; cdr3_nt: TGTGCCAGCAGCGTAGAGGGAGAAGTAACTAATGAAAAACTGTTTTTT; cdr3_aa: CASSVEGEVTNEKLFF
cdr3_length: 16; d_call: TRBD1; clone_size: -; v_call: TRBV19; j_call: TRBJ2-1; cdr3_nt: TGTGCCAGTAGTATCAGCAGGGGGCGGCGTGGGAATGAGCAGTTCTTC; cdr3_aa: CASSISRGRRGNEQFF
cdr3_length: 12; d_call: -; clone_size: -; v_call: TRBV30; j_call: TRBJ2-3; cdr3_nt: TGTGCCTGGAGTGTAAGCACAGATACGCAGTATTTT; cdr3_aa: CAWSVSTDTQYF
cdr3_length: 16; d_call: -; clone_size: once; v_call: TRBV30; j_call: TRBJ1-1; cdr3_nt: TGTGCCTGGACTGGAGTTGGTGGGACCCAGAACACTGAAGCTTTCTTT; cdr3_aa: CAWTGVGGTQNTEAFF
cdr3_length: 17; d_call: -; clone_size: -; v_call: TRBV6-1; j_call: TRBJ2-3; cdr3_nt: TGTGCCAGCAGTGAAAGGGCAGGGGCGATTAGCACAGATACGCAGTATTTT; cdr3_aa: CASSERAGAISTDTQYF
cdr3_length: 17; d_call: TRBD2; clone_size: -; v_call: TRBV18; j_call: TRBJ2-2; cdr3_nt: TGTGCCAGCTCACCGTCTAGTGGGACTAGCGATCCCGGGGAGCTGTTTTTT; cdr3_aa: CASSPSSGTSDPGELFF
cdr3_length: 15; d_call: -; clone_size: few; v_call: TRBV5-1; j_call: TRBJ2-3; cdr3_nt: TGCGCCAGCACTCCGTCAAACACAGGGCCAGATACGCAGTATTTT; cdr3_aa: CASTPSNTGPDTQYF
cdr3_length: 17; d_call: -; clone_size: -; v_call: TRBV5-1; j_call: TRBJ2-6; cdr3_nt: TGCGCCAGCAGCTTGTTGGAGGCTAACTCTGGGGCCAACGTCCTGACTTTC; cdr3_aa: CASSLLEANSGANVLTF
cdr3_length: 13; d_call: -; clone_size: -; v_call: TRBV7-6; j_call: TRBJ2-2; cdr3_nt: TGTGCCAGCAGCTCGGGGAGCACCGGGGAGCTGTTTTTT; cdr3_aa: CASSSGSTGELFF
cdr3_length: 16; d_call: TRBD2; clone_size: once; v_call: TRBV7-3; j_call: TRBJ2-1; cdr3_nt: TGTGCCAGCAGCCCTAAAACTAGCGGGGGCCTCAATGAGCAGTTCTTC; cdr3_aa: CASSPKTSGGLNEQFF
cdr3_length: 15; d_call: -; clone_size: -; v_call: TRBV5-4; j_call: TRBJ2-6; cdr3_nt: TGTGCCAGCAGCCAGTCTTACTCTGGGGCCAACGTCCTGACTTTC; cdr3_aa: CASSQSYSGANVLTF
cdr3_length: 15; d_call: -; clone_size: -; v_call: TRBV7-6; j_call: TRBJ2-5; cdr3_nt: TGTGCCAGCAGCTTTACAGGGCCACCTAGCGAGACCCAGTACTTC; cdr3_aa: CASSFTGPPSETQYF
cdr3_length: 13; d_call: -; clone_size: -; v_call: TRBV7-6; j_call: TRBJ2-1; cdr3_nt: TGTGCCAGCAGCTTAGCCCTAAACAATGAGCAGTTCTTC; cdr3_aa: CASSLALNNEQFF
cdr3_length: 15; d_call: TRBD1; clone_size: -; v_call: TRBV7-6; j_call: TRBJ1-4; cdr3_nt: TGTGCCAGCAGCTTAACGAGACAGGGTGGAGAAAAACTGTTTTTT; cdr3_aa: CASSLTRQGGEKLFF